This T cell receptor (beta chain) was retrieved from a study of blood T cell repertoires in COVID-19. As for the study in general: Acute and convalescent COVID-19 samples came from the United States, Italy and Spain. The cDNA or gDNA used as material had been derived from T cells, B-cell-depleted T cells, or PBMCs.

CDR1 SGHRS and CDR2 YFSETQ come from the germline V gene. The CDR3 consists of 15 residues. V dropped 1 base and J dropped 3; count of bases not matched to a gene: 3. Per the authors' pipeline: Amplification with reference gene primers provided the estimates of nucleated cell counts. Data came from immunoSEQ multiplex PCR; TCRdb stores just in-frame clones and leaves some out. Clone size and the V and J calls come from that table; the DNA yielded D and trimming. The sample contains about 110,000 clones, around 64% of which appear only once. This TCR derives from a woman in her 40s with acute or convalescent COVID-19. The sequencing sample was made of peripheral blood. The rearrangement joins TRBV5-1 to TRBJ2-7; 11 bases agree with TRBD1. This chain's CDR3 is CASSLPGQGVYEQYF. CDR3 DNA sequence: TGCGCCAGCAGCTTGCCGGGACAGGGGGTCTACGAGCAGTACTTC.